This is a list of T cell receptor beta chains from one sample in a study of cytomegalovirus exposure and HLA in healthy donors. Generated by immunoSEQ multiplex PCR, the TCRdb table keeps only in-frame clones and is missing some. This sample has 150,000 to 200,000 clones, with about four fifths found just once. Sequenced: PBMCs. All receptors derive from a man in his thirties or forties in good health and CMV-seropositive. The CDR3 runs from the conserved cysteine through the conserved F or W. The order of the fields is CDR3 DNA, CDR3 protein, clone size, V gene, D gene, J gene. D genes are given only for firm matches. Clone size appears in some rows only: once, few, many, or a class for an expanded clone.

CDR3nt: TGCAGCGCAGAGGGGTATAGCGGGGGCTCCTACAATGAGCAGTTCTTC
CDR3aa: CSAEGYSGGSYNEQFF
abundance: once
v_gene: TRBV29-1
d_gene: TRBD2
j_gene: TRBJ2-1

CDR3nt: TGTGCCAGCAGTTACTACGGACAGGGGTCCTACGAGCAGTACTTC
CDR3aa: CASSYYGQGSYEQYF
abundance: NA
v_gene: TRBV6-6
d_gene: TRBD1
j_gene: TRBJ2-7

CDR3nt: TGTGCCTGGATGGGCCTAGCGCCTGGGGAGCAGTTCTTC
CDR3aa: CAWMGLAPGEQFF
abundance: NA
v_gene: TRBV30
d_gene: NA
j_gene: TRBJ2-1

CDR3nt: TGTGCCAGCAGCCCCGGGGACAGGCCCTCTAACACCGGGGAGCTGTTTTTT
CDR3aa: CASSPGDRPSNTGELFF
abundance: NA
v_gene: TRBV7-9
d_gene: TRBD1
j_gene: TRBJ2-2

CDR3nt: TGCGCCAGCAGCTTGTCCCGGACCGGGGAGCTGTTTTTT
CDR3aa: CASSLSRTGELFF
abundance: NA
v_gene: TRBV5-1
d_gene: NA
j_gene: TRBJ2-2

CDR3nt: TGCGCCAGCAGCCTCGGAGTGGACAGGGTCAGCAATGAGCAGTTCTTC
CDR3aa: CASSLGVDRVSNEQFF
abundance: NA
v_gene: TRBV4-3
d_gene: TRBD1
j_gene: TRBJ2-1

CDR3nt: TGTGCCAGCGGAAGGGGCCCCGCGAACACCGGGGAGCTGTTTTTT
CDR3aa: CASGRGPANTGELFF
abundance: NA
v_gene: TRBV7-3
d_gene: NA
j_gene: TRBJ2-2

CDR3nt: TGTGCCAGCAGTTTTACGGGGAAGGGACTAGCGGGAGGATCCGAGCAGTACTTC
CDR3aa: CASSFTGKGLAGGSEQYF
abundance: NA
v_gene: TRBV28
d_gene: TRBD2
j_gene: TRBJ2-7

CDR3nt: TGTGCCAGTAGTATAGGGCAGGGCTGGAACTATGGCTACACCTTC
CDR3aa: CASSIGQGWNYGYTF
abundance: NA
v_gene: TRBV19
d_gene: NA
j_gene: TRBJ1-2

CDR3nt: TGTGCCAGCAGTGCGGAGGTGATGAACACTGAAGCTTTCTTT
CDR3aa: CASSAEVMNTEAFF
abundance: NA
v_gene: TRBV6-1
d_gene: NA
j_gene: TRBJ1-1

CDR3nt: TGTGCCAGCAGCCAAGATAGGCTAGCGGGGTACACAGATACGCAGTATTTT
CDR3aa: CASSQDRLAGYTDTQYF
abundance: once
v_gene: TRBV4-2
d_gene: TRBD2
j_gene: TRBJ2-3

CDR3nt: TGCGCCAGCAGCCAAGAACGGGGGTGGGGGAACACTGAAGCTTTCTTT
CDR3aa: CASSQERGWGNTEAFF
abundance: few
v_gene: TRBV4-1
d_gene: NA
j_gene: TRBJ1-1

CDR3nt: TGTGCCAGCAGCTTACGACTAGAGAATGAGCAGTTCTTC
CDR3aa: CASSLRLENEQFF
abundance: NA
v_gene: TRBV9
d_gene: NA
j_gene: TRBJ2-1

CDR3nt: TGCAGCGTTCGGACGGGGACTGGAAACACCATATATTTT
CDR3aa: CSVRTGTGNTIYF
abundance: NA
v_gene: TRBV29-1
d_gene: NA
j_gene: TRBJ1-3

CDR3nt: TGTGCCAGCGCCCGGGGGGACGAGCAGTACTTC
CDR3aa: CASARGDEQYF
abundance: NA
v_gene: TRBV6-5
d_gene: TRBD2
j_gene: TRBJ2-7

CDR3nt: TGTGCCAGCAGCCCCATCGGGACACCGAACACCGGGGAGCTGTTTTTT
CDR3aa: CASSPIGTPNTGELFF
abundance: NA
v_gene: TRBV7-9
d_gene: NA
j_gene: TRBJ2-2

CDR3nt: TGTGCCAGCAGCCCCGGTCGCTACGAGCAGTACTTC
CDR3aa: CASSPGRYEQYF
abundance: NA
v_gene: TRBV2
d_gene: NA
j_gene: TRBJ2-7

CDR3nt: TGCAGCGTAGTAGGCAGGGAGGCTGAAGCTTTCTTT
CDR3aa: CSVVGREAEAFF
abundance: NA
v_gene: TRBV29-1
d_gene: NA
j_gene: TRBJ1-1

CDR3nt: TGTGCCAGCAGCCAAGTATTTAGCGGGAGGGCCGGGAGCACAGATACGCAGTATTTT
CDR3aa: CASSQVFSGRAGSTDTQYF
abundance: NA
v_gene: TRBV4-2
d_gene: TRBD2
j_gene: TRBJ2-3

CDR3nt: TGTGCCAGTAGCCCACTAGCGGGAGGGACCGGGGAGCTGTTTTTT
CDR3aa: CASSPLAGGTGELFF
abundance: NA
v_gene: TRBV19
d_gene: TRBD2
j_gene: TRBJ2-2

CDR3nt: TGTGCCTGGAGTGCCGACAGAAAACAAGAGACCCAGTACTTC
CDR3aa: CAWSADRKQETQYF
abundance: NA
v_gene: TRBV30
d_gene: NA
j_gene: TRBJ2-5

CDR3nt: TGTGCCAGCAGCCAAGATACTAGCGGGAGAAAATCGCACTACGAGCAGTACTTC
CDR3aa: CASSQDTSGRKSHYEQYF
abundance: once
v_gene: TRBV14
d_gene: TRBD2
j_gene: TRBJ2-7

CDR3nt: TGTGCCAGCAATCAGGGGCTCCGCAATCAGCCCCAGCATTTT
CDR3aa: CASNQGLRNQPQHF
abundance: NA
v_gene: TRBV28
d_gene: NA
j_gene: TRBJ1-5

CDR3nt: TGTGCCAGCAGTCTCCTCAAGGACACCTCCTACGAGCAGTACTTC
CDR3aa: CASSLLKDTSYEQYF
abundance: NA
v_gene: TRBV27
d_gene: NA
j_gene: TRBJ2-7

CDR3nt: TGTGCCAGCCACGGACAGTCTTGGACTGAAGCTTTCTTT
CDR3aa: CASHGQSWTEAFF
abundance: NA
v_gene: TRBV19
d_gene: NA
j_gene: TRBJ1-1

CDR3nt: TGTGCCAGCAGTTGGAGCGGGGCCAACGTCCTGACTTTC
CDR3aa: CASSWSGANVLTF
abundance: NA
v_gene: TRBV6-5
d_gene: NA
j_gene: TRBJ2-6

CDR3nt: TGCAGCGCCCCGGACGAGGGTACGGATACGCAGTATTTT
CDR3aa: CSAPDEGTDTQYF
abundance: few
v_gene: TRBV29-1
d_gene: NA
j_gene: TRBJ2-3

CDR3nt: TGCGCCAGCAGCTTGGGACTAGCGGTCCAACAAGAGACCCAGTACTTC
CDR3aa: CASSLGLAVQQETQYF
abundance: once
v_gene: TRBV5-1
d_gene: TRBD2
j_gene: TRBJ2-5

CDR3nt: TGTGCCAGCAGCCCAAGAGACGACAGGGGTTCACGAAACACCATATATTTT
CDR3aa: CASSPRDDRGSRNTIYF
abundance: NA
v_gene: TRBV5-4
d_gene: TRBD1
j_gene: TRBJ1-3

CDR3nt: TGTGCCAGCAGCTTAAACAGGGGACTCAATCAGCCCCAGCATTTT
CDR3aa: CASSLNRGLNQPQHF
abundance: once
v_gene: TRBV7-2
d_gene: TRBD1
j_gene: TRBJ1-5

CDR3nt: TGTGCCAGCAGTTACGGACTAGCTTACAATGAGCAGTTCTTC
CDR3aa: CASSYGLAYNEQFF
abundance: NA
v_gene: TRBV2
d_gene: TRBD2
j_gene: TRBJ2-1